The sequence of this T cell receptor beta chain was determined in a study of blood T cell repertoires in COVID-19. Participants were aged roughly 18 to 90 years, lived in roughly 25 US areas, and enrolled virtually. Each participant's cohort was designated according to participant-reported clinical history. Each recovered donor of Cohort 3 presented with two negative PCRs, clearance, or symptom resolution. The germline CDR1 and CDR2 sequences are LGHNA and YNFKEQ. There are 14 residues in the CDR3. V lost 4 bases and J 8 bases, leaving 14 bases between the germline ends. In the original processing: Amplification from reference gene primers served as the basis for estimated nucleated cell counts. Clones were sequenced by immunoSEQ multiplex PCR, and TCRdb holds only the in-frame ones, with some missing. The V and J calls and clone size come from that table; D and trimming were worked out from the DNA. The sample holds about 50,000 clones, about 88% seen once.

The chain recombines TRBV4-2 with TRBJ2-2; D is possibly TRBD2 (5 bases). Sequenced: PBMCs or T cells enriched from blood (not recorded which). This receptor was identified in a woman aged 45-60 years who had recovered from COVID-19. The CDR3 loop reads CASSPSTEAGELFF. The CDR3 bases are TGTGCCAGCAGCCCGTCGACGGAGGCTGGGGAGCTGTTTTTT.